This T cell receptor (beta chain) was retrieved from a study of STAT5B mutations in CD4+ large granular lymphocyte leukemia. Under the authors' procedure: Lowest detectable productive clonotype frequency was 2.59 x 10-5. The assay was immunoSEQ multiplex PCR, and TCRdb's table has in-frame clones only and misses some. V and J calls plus clone size are reproduced from that table; the DNA served to infer D and trimming. Seen here are roughly 38,000 clones, about 81% observed once, and the top ten hold approximately 0.6%. Per the germline V gene, CDR1 is SGHRS and CDR2 is YFSETQ. With 0 bases clipped from V and 8 bases from J, the junction kept 9 bases outside the gene matches. The CDR3 has 16 amino acids. Worth noting for this clone: Its specificity is not known.

Study-wide results and caveats: About a quarter of private leukemic clonotypes occurred rarely in other patients' non-leukemic repertoires.

This rearrangement joins TRBV5-1 to TRBJ2-1, with 9 nucleotides matching TRBD2. Sequencing was done on a sample of CD4+ T cells from blood buffy coats. The sequence was collected from a human donor in good health. The CDR3 reads CASSLGYSGSVDEQFF. For the CDR3, the DNA is TGCGCCAGCAGCTTGGGTTATAGCGGGAGTGTTGATGAGCAGTTCTTC.